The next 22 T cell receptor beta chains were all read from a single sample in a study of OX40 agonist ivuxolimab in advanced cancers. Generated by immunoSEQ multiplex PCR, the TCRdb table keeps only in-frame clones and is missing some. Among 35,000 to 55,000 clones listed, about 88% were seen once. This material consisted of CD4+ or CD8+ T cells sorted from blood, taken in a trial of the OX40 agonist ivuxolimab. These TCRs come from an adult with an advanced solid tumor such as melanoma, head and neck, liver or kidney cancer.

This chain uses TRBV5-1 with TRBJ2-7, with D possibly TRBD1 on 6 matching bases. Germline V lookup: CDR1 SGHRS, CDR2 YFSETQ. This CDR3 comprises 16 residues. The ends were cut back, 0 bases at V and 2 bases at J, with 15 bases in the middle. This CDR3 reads CASSLGPGQRTYEQYF. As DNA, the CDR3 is TGCGCCAGCAGCTTGGGGCCGGGACAAAGAACCTACGAGCAGTACTTC.

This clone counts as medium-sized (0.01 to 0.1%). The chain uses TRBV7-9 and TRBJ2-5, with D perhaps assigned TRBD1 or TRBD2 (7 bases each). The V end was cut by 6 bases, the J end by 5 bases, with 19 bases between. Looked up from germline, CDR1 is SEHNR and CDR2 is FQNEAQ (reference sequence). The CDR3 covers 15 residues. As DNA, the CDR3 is TGTGCCAGCAGTTTACTAGCGCTCAGGGGGGAGACCCAGTACTTC. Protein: CASSLLALRGETQYF.

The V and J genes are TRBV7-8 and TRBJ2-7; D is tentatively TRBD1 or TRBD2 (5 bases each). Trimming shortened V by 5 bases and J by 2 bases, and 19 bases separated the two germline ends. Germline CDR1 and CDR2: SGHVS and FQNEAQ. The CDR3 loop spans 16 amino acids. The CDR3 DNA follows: TGTGCCAGCAGCCCCAATGGGGGAAGCGCCACCTACGAGCAGTACTTC. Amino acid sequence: CASSPNGGSATYEQYF.

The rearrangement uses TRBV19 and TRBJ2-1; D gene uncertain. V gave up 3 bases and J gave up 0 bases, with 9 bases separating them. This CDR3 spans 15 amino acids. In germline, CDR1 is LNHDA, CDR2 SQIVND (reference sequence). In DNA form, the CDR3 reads TGTGCCAGTAGTATTGGGGTGCTCTCCTACAATGAGCAGTTCTTC. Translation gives CASSIGVLSYNEQFF.

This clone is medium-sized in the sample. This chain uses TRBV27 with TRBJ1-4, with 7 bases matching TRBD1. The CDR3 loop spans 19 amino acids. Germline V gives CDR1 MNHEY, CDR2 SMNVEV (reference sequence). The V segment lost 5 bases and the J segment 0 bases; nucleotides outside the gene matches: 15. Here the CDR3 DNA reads TGTGCCAGCAGTCGTCAATCGACAGGGTGGGGAACAACTAATGAAAAACTGTTTTTT. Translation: CASSRQSTGWGTTNEKLFF.

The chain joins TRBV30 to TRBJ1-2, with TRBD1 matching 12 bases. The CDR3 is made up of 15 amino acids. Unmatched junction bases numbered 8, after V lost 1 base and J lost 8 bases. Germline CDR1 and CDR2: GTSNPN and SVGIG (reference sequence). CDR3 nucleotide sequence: TGTGCCTGGAGTGGGCCGGGACAGGGGGCGTGGGGCTACACCTTC. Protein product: CAWSGPGQGAWGYTF.

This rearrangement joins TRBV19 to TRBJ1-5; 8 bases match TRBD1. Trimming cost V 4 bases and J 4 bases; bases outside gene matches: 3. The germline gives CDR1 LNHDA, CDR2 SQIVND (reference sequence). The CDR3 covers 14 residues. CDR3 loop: CASSTDRANQPQHF. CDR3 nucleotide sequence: TGTGCCAGTAGTACGGACAGGGCGAATCAGCCCCAGCATTTT. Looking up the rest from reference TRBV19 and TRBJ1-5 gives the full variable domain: DGGITQSPKYLFRKEGQNVTLSCEQNLNHDAMYWYRQDPGQGLRLIYYSQIVNDFQKGDIAEGYSVSREKKESFPLTVTSAQKNPTAFYLCASSTDRANQPQHFGDGTRLSIL.

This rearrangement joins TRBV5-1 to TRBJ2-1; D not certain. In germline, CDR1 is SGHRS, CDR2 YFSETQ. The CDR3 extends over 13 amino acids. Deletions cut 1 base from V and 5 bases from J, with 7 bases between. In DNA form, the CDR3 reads TGCGCCAGCAGCTTGTCTGTGGACAATGAGCAGTTCTTC. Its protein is CASSLSVDNEQFF.

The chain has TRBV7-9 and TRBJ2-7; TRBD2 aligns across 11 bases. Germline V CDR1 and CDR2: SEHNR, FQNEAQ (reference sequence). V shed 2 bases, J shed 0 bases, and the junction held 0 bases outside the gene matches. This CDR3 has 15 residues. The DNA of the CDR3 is TGTGCCAGCAGCTTAACTAGCGGGAGCTCCTACGAGCAGTACTTC. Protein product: CASSLTSGSSYEQYF.

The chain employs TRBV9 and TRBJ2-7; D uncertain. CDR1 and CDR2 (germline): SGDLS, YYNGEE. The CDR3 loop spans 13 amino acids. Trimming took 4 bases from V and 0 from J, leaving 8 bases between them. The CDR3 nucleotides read TGTGCCAGCAGCTCCTACGGCTCCTACGAGCAGTACTTC. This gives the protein CASSSYGSYEQYF.

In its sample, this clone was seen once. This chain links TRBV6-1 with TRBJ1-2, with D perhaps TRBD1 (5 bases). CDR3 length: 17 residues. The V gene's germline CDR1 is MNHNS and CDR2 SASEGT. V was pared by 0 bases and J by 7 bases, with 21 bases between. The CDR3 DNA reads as TGTGCCAGCAGTGAAGCGCCCACGAATTCGGGGAGGGGTGGCTACACCTTC. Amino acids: CASSEAPTNSGRGGYTF.

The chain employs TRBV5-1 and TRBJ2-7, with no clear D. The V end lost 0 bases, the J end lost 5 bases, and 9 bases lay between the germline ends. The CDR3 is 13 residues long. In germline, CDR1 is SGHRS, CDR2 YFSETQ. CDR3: CASSLVVAHEQYF. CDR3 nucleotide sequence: TGCGCCAGCAGCTTGGTTGTCGCCCACGAGCAGTACTTC.

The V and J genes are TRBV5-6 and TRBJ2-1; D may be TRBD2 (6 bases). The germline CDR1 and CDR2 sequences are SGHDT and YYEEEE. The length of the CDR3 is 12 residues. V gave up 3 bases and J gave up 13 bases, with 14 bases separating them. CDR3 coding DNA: TGTGCCAGCAGCTCTGGGACTCCCATCCAGTTCTTC. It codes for CASSSGTPIQFF.

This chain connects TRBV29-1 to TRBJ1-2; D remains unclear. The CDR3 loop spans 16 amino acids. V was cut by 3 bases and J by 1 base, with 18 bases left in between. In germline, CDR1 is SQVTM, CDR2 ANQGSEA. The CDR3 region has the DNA TGCAGCGTTGATTATTATGGGCTATCCATTAACTATGGCTACACCTTC. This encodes CSVDYYGLSINYGYTF.

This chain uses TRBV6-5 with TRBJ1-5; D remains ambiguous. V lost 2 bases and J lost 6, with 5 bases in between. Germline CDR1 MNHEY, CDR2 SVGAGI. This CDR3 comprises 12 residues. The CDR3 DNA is TGTGCCAGCAGTTACCCCGTTCAGCCCCAGCATTTT. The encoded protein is CASSYPVQPQHF.

The CDR3, as DNA: TGCGCCAGCAGCTTGGGCTGGAGCTCCTACGAGCAGTACTTC. Protein product: CASSLGWSSYEQYF. The V gene is TRBV5-1, the J gene TRBJ2-7; the D is unclear. The V end was cut by 0 bases, the J end by 0 bases, with 7 bases between. This CDR3 is built from 14 residues. Per the germline V gene, CDR1 is SGHRS and CDR2 is YFSETQ.

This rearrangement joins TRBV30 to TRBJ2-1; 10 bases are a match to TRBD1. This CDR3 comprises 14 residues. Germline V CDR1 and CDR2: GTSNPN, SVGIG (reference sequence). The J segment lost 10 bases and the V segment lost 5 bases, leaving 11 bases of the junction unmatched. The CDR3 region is CAWSSGTGVREQFF. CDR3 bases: TGTGCCTGGTCCTCCGGGACAGGGGTACGGGAGCAGTTCTTC.

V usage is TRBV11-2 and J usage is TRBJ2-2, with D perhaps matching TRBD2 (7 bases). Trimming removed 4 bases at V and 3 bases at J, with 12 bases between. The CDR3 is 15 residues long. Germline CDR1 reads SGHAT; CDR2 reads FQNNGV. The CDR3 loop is CASSSGRGYTGELFF. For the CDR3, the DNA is TGTGCCAGCAGCTCTGGGAGGGGGTACACCGGGGAGCTGTTTTTT.

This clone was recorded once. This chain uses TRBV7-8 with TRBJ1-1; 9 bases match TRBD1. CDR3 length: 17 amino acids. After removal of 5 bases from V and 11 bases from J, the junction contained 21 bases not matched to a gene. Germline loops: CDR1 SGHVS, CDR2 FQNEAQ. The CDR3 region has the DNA TGTGCCAGCAGCGGCCTTGGGGTCGGACAGGGGCATTCTAGGGCTTTCTTT. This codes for CASSGLGVGQGHSRAFF.

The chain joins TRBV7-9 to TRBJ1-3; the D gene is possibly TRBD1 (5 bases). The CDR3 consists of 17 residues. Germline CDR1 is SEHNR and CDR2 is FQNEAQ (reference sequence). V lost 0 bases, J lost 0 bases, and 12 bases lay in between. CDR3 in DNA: TGTGCCAGCAGCTTAGCGGGAATGGGGGACTCTGGAAACACCATATATTTT. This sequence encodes CASSLAGMGDSGNTIYF. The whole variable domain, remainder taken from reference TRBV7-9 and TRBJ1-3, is DTGVSQNPRHKITKRGQNVTFRCDPISEHNRLYWYRQTLGQGPEFLTYFQNEAQLEKSRLLSDRFSAERPKGSFSTLEIQRTEQGDSAMYLCASSLAGMGDSGNTIYFGEGSWLTVV.

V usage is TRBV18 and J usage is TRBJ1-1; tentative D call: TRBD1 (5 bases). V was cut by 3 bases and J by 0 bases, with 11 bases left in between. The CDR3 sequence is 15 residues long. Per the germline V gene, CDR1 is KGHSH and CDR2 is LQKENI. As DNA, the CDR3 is TGTGCCAGCTCACCCGGACAAGCGGTGAACACTGAAGCTTTCTTT. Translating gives CASSPGQAVNTEAFF.

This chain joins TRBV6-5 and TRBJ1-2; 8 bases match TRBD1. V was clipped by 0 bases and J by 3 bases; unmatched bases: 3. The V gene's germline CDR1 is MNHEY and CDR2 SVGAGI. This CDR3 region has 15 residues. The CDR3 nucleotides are TGTGCCAGCAGTTACTCATCGGGACAGGACTATGGCTACACCTTC. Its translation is CASSYSSGQDYGYTF.